This T cell receptor (beta chain) was obtained from a study of Graves' ophthalmopathy and Graves' hyperthyroidism. About the study: Untreated patients at initial diagnosis provided peripheral blood.

Amplification of the TCR beta CDR3 regions used RNA transcripts (as template). The first-round RT-PCR employed HTBI primers together with the Qiagen OneStep RT-PCR kit. A multiplex PCR was then performed as the second round. TCRdb called the multiplex PCR reads again in MiXCR, with one record for every CDR3 protein. The sample contains about 370,000 distinct CDR3 sequences, approximately 18% of which appear only once. Trimming stripped 2 bases from V and 2 bases from J, with 10 bases between. This CDR3 has 15 residues. In this cohort's terms, stable hyperthyroidism meant no ophthalmopathy by 18 months of follow-up. Pregnancy or lactation, uncontrolled infections and other autoimmune diseases were grounds for excluding patients.

This receptor was obtained from an adult woman with stable Graves' hyperthyroidism. The specimen was peripheral blood. The chain has TRBV12-3 or TRBV12-4 and TRBJ1-5; D possibly corresponds to TRBD1 (5 bases). The CDR3 nucleotides are TGTGCCAGCAGTTTAAGGGGCATTGGCAATCAGCCCCAGCATTTT. Protein sequence: CASSLRGIGNQPQHF.